This TCR beta chain was retrieved from a study of shared clonotypes between healthy human individuals. Regarding the study as a whole: Generation of non-shared clonotypes was less probable than generation of clonotypes shared by all four donors.

Donors were Caucasian adults residing in Nashville, Tennessee, USA. The CDR3 has 19 residues. Germline loops: CDR1 SGHRS, CDR2 YFSETQ. Trimming pared 1 base from V and 0 bases from J, leaving 23 bases between. Turning to this clone: Its antigen is as yet unknown.

Per the authors' pipeline: ImmunoSEQ yielded junction-only sequences lacking quality scores, so filtering differed. TCRdb keeps only in-frame clones here, not all; method: immunoSEQ multiplex PCR. The DNA gave D and trimming, while V, J and clone size come from that table. Of approximately 980,000 clones in the sample, approximately 80% were seen once. This chain links TRBV5-1 with TRBJ2-7; D possibly corresponds to TRBD2 (6 bases). Sequenced sample: memory CD4+ T cells sorted from blood. Subset indicated: CD45RA-negative fraction. The clonotype comes from a man younger than 35 in good health. DNA of the CDR3: TGCGCCAGCAGCTTGAGAGCCAGGGAGGTTACTGGGTCCTCCTACGAGCAGTACTTC. This sequence encodes CASSLRAREVTGSSYEQYF.